This T cell receptor beta chain was identified in a study of identical twins. Study-level points and caveats: Compared with models, monozygotic twins showed more out-of-frame TCR alpha sharing.

TCRdb independently ran MiXCR on the 5' RACE reads; one entry per CDR3 protein. There are 200,000 to 250,000 distinct CDR3 sequences in the sample; roughly 7% occur only once, and approximately 3.7% lies in the top ten. For this clonotype: Its cognate antigen is unknown.

Trimming removed 2 bases at V and 0 bases at J, with 11 bases between. The CDR3 sequence is 16 residues long. Germline CDR1 and CDR2: MNHNS and SASEGT. Separately, the same data were catalogued under a study of yellow fever vaccine responses in identical twins. That work contributes: On the reported evidence, twins' vaccine T cell responses seemed partly convergent and partly personalized.

The V and J genes are TRBV6-1 and TRBJ1-5; D remains ambiguous. The receptor was isolated from a woman aged 18-29 years in good health. The sample consisted of memory (CD45RO+) T cells sorted from blood. The CDR3 DNA follows: TGTGCCAGCAGTGAACGGGAGGTTTATAGCAATCAGCCCCAGCATTTT. Translated, it gives CASSEREVYSNQPQHF.